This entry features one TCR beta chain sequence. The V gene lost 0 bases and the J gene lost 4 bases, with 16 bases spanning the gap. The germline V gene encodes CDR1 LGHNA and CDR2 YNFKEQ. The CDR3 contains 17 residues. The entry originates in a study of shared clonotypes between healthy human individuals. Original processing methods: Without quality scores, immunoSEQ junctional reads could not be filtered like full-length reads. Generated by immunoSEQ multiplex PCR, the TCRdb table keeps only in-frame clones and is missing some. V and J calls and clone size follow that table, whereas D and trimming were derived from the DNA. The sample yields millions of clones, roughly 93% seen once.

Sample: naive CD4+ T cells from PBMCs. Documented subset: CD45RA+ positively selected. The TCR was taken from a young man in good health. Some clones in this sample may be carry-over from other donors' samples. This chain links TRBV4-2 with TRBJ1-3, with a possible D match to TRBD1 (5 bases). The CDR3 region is CASSQDGFGTPGNTIYF. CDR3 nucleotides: TGTGCCAGCAGCCAAGATGGCTTCGGGACTCCCGGAAACACCATATATTTT.